The entry below describes one T cell receptor (beta chain). Authors' processing steps: Reference gene primer amplification in the assay estimated nucleated cell counts. Assay: immunoSEQ multiplex PCR; the TCRdb copy retains only in-frame clones and omits some. V and J calls plus clone size are reproduced from that table; the DNA served to infer D and trimming. The data contain 100,000 to 150,000 clones, more than 70% of them seen just once; the ten biggest clones take up over 1%. This sample was taken from a study of blood T cell repertoires in COVID-19. Study at large: Collection of acute and convalescent COVID-19 samples took place in the United States, Italy and Spain. PBMCs, B-cell-depleted T cells, or T cells were the source of the cDNA or gDNA that made up the material.

The CDR3 is 17 residues long. V lost 0 bases and J lost 0, with 12 bases in between. Germline V gene data show CDR1 as WNHNN and CDR2 as SYGVQD (reference sequence). This chain connects TRBV10-1 to TRBJ2-4; D might be TRBD1 (6 bases). Sequenced input: peripheral blood. The source of this sequence is an elderly woman with acute or convalescent COVID-19. CDR3 DNA: TGCGCCAGCAGTGAGTCGCCAGGGGACCTAGCCAAAAACATTCAGTACTTC. Protein sequence: CASSESPGDLAKNIQYF.